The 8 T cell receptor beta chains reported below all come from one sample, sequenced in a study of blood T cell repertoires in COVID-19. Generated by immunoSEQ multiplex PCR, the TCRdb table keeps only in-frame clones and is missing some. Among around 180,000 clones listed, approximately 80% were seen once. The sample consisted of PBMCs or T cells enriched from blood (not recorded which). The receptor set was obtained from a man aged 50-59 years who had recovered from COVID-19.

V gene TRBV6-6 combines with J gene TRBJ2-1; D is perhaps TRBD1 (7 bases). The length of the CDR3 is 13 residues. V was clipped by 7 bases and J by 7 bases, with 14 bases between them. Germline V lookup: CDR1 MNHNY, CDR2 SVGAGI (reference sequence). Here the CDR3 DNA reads TGTGCCAGCACCCAGGGGGGCTCAAATGAGCAGTTCTTC. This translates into CASTQGGSNEQFF.

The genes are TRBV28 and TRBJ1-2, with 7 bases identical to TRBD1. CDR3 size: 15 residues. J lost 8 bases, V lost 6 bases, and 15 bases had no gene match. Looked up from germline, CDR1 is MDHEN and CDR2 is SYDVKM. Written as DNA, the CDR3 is TGTGCCAGCAGCCTCTGGGGCAGGGGGGATGGAGGCTACACCTTC. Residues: CASSLWGRGDGGYTF.

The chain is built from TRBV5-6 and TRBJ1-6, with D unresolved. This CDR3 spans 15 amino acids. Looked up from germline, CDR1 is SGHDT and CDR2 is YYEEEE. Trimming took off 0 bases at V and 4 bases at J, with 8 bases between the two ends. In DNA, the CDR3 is TGTGCCAGCAGCTTGGGTCAGACTTATAATTCACCCCTCCACTTT. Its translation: CASSLGQTYNSPLHF.

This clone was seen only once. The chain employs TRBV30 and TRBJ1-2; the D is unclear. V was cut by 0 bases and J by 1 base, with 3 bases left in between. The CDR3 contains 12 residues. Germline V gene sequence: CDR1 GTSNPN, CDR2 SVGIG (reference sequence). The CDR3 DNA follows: TGTGCCTGGAGTGTACATAACTATGGCTACACCTTC. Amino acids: CAWSVHNYGYTF.

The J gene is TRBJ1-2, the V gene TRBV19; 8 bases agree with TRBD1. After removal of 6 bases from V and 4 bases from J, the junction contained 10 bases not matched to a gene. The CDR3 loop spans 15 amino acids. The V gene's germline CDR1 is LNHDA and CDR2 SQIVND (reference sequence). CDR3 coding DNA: TGTGCCAGTAGCCGGACAGGGACCGAGGGCTATGGCTACACCTTC. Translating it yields CASSRTGTEGYGYTF.

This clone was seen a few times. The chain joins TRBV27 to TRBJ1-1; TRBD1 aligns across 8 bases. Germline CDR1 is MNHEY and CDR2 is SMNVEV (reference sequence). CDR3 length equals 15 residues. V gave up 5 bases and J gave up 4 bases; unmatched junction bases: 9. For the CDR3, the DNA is TGTGCCAGCAGTCCGAGGGACAGGTGGGGCACTGAAGCTTTCTTT. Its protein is CASSPRDRWGTEAFF.

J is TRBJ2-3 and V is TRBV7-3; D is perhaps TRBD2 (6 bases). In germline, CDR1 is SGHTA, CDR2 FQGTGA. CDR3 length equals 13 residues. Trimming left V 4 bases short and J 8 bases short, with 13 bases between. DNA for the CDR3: TGTGCCAGCAGCTCCCCACACGGGGGTACGCAGTATTTT. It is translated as CASSSPHGGTQYF.

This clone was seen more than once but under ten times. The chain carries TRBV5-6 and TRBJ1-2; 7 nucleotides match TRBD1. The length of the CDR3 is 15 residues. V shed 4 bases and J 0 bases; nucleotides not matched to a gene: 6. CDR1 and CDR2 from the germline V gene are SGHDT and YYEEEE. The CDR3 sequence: CASSRWDRSNYGYTF. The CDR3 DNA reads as TGTGCCAGCAGCCGGTGGGACAGATCTAACTATGGCTACACCTTC.